These 21 T cell receptor beta chains originate from one sample sequenced in a study of T-cell memory formation after mild COVID-19. TCRdb recomputed calls from the 5' RACE reads with MiXCR, one row per CDR3 protein. The table shows some 410,000 distinct CDR3 sequences, with roughly a quarter occurring only once. Specimen: PBMCs or a T cell subset sorted from them (not recorded which). Source of these receptors: an adult woman who had mild COVID-19 (a few samples of this study predate the infection). Cell type and time point are not known.

This clonotype has just a few counts. The chain recombines TRBV6-4 with TRBJ2-1; D might be TRBD1 (6 bases). CDR1 is MRHNA, CDR2 SNTAGT, per germline. Trimming pared 0 bases from V and 11 bases from J, leaving 11 bases between. The CDR3 runs to 13 residues. CDR3 DNA sequence: TGTGCCAGCAGTGACTCACAGGGAAAAAAGCAGTTCTTC. It codes for CASSDSQGKKQFF.

At least ten counts were recorded for this clonotype. The chain uses TRBV29-1 and TRBJ2-3; unclear D gene. CDR1 and CDR2 from the germline V gene are SQVTM and ANQGSEA. V dropped 5 bases and J dropped 0 bases, with 9 bases sitting between them. This CDR3 has 13 amino acids. The CDR3 spells CSVSGVSTDTQYF. The CDR3 nucleotides are TGCAGCGTTTCGGGTGTTAGCACAGATACGCAGTATTTT.

The V call is TRBV5-1, the J call TRBJ1-4; possibly TRBD1 for D (5 bases). Per germline, CDR1 SGHRS and CDR2 YFSETQ. Deletions cut 7 bases from V and 1 base from J, with 17 bases between. This CDR3 contains 16 residues. CDR3 bases: TGCGCCAGCTCTTCGGGGGGAGATGGAACTAATGAAAAACTGTTTTTT. Translated: CASSSGGDGTNEKLFF.

In this sample, this clonotype turned up a few times. The V gene is TRBV5-5, the J gene TRBJ2-5; D is ambiguous. V was pared by 2 bases and J by 9 bases, with 14 bases between. CDR1 is SGHKS and CDR2 is YYEKEE in the germline V gene (reference sequence). The length of the CDR3 is 13 residues. The CDR3 sequence is CASSFDPVLAQYF. The CDR3 bases are TGTGCCAGCAGCTTTGACCCGGTCTTGGCCCAGTACTTC.

This clonotype was observed many times. The chain has TRBV5-5 and TRBJ2-5, with D perhaps TRBD1 (5 bases). This CDR3 region has 13 residues. Trimming pared 2 bases from V and 3 bases from J, leaving 8 bases between. Germline loops: CDR1 SGHKS, CDR2 YYEKEE (reference sequence). The CDR3 loop is CASSLGREETQYF. The CDR3 bases are TGTGCCAGCAGCTTAGGCAGGGAAGAGACCCAGTACTTC.

CDR3 loop: CASSFGGFVDNEQFF. In nucleotides, the CDR3 is TGTGCCAGCAGCTTCGGGGGTTTCGTCGACAATGAGCAGTTCTTC. The chain is built from TRBV11-3 and TRBJ2-1; D is perhaps TRBD2 (6 bases). The CDR3 is made up of 15 amino acids. V lost 3 bases, J lost 5 bases, and 14 bases lay in between. Germline lookup yields CDR1 SGHNT and CDR2 YENEEA.

The genes are TRBV15 and TRBJ2-1, with D perhaps given as TRBD1 or TRBD2 (5 bases each). Germline assignment: CDR1 LNHNV and CDR2 YYDKDF (reference sequence). The CDR3 contains 14 residues. V was shortened by 3 bases and J by 9 bases, with 15 bases between the two germline ends. Written as DNA, the CDR3 is TGTGCCACCAGCAGCAGGGTCGAGAGGGGTGAGCAGTTCTTC. Protein product: CATSSRVERGEQFF.

The chain combines TRBV25-1 with TRBJ2-1, with D possibly TRBD2 on 6 matching bases. Per germline, CDR1 MGHDK and CDR2 SYGVNS. V lost 3 bases, J lost 2 bases, and 14 bases lay in between. The CDR3 covers 16 residues. The CDR3 is CASSDPTGLPYNEQFF. CDR3 bases: TGTGCCAGCAGTGACCCAACGGGACTCCCCTACAATGAGCAGTTCTTC.

The gene calls are TRBV15 and TRBJ2-3, with 7 bases aligning to TRBD1. Germline V CDR1 and CDR2: LNHNV, YYDKDF (reference sequence). Trimming cost V 3 bases and J 3 bases; bases outside gene matches: 12. This CDR3 has 17 residues. CDR3 bases: TGTGCCACCAGCAGGGGGACAGCTTCTCCACAGACAGATACGCAGTATTTT. This sequence encodes CATSRGTASPQTDTQYF.

This chain connects TRBV3-1 to TRBJ1-1; D remains ambiguous. Trimming removed 7 bases from V and 4 bases from J, with 13 bases in between. The CDR3 length is 13 residues. Germline lookup yields CDR1 LGHDT and CDR2 YNNKEL (reference sequence). DNA for the CDR3: TGTGCCAGCAATAAGGGAGCGGGCACTGAAGCTTTCTTT. This gives the protein CASNKGAGTEAFF.

The chain is built from TRBV5-5 and TRBJ1-1; D gene uncertain. Trimming cost V 4 bases and J 6 bases, with 13 bases left between them. The CDR3 spans 13 residues. CDR1 and CDR2 (germline): SGHKS, YYEKEE (reference sequence). The CDR3 nucleotides are TGTGCCAGCAGCGATTGGGCCGTCTCTGAAGCTTTCTTT. Amino acids: CASSDWAVSEAFF.

This clonotype was seen a few times. This chain uses TRBV5-6 with TRBJ2-7, with D perhaps given as TRBD1 or TRBD2 (5 bases each). Trimming cost V 4 bases and J 2 bases, with 13 bases left between them. CDR1 and CDR2 from the germline V gene are SGHDT and YYEEEE. The CDR3 consists of 14 residues. CDR3 DNA: TGTGCCAGCAGCCATCCCGGGACGACCTACGAGCAGTACTTC. Its protein product is CASSHPGTTYEQYF.

The sample holds a few counts of this clonotype. The genes are TRBV6-2 or TRBV6-3 and TRBJ2-5; 10 bases line up with TRBD2. CDR1 and CDR2 (germline): MNHEY, SVGEGT. With V trimmed by 2 bases and J by 3 bases, 6 bases remained unmatched. The CDR3 totals 16 residues. CDR3: CASSYELAGLEETQYF. The CDR3 nucleotides are TGTGCCAGCAGTTACGAACTAGCGGGACTGGAAGAGACCCAGTACTTC.

The chain is built from TRBV3-1 and TRBJ2-1; no reliable D call. V was shortened by 4 bases and J by 0 bases, with 10 bases between the two germline ends. This CDR3 region has 15 residues. Germline-derived CDR1 and CDR2 are LGHDT and YNNKEL (reference sequence). This CDR3 reads CASSPVMSSYNEQFF. CDR3 nucleotides: TGTGCCAGCAGCCCAGTGATGAGCTCCTACAATGAGCAGTTCTTC.

The chain has TRBV7-9 and TRBJ1-5; D is undetermined. The V end was cut by 6 bases, the J end by 3 bases, with 12 bases between. Germline CDR1 and CDR2: SEHNR and FQNEAQ (reference sequence). The CDR3 contains 14 residues. CDR3 amino acids: CASSLGTLNQPQHF. The CDR3 DNA is TGTGCCAGCAGTTTGGGAACCCTCAATCAGCCCCAGCATTTT. Supplemented by reference TRBV7-9 and TRBJ1-5, the full variable domain reads DTGVSQNPRHKITKRGQNVTFRCDPISEHNRLYWYRQTLGQGPEFLTYFQNEAQLEKSRLLSDRFSAERPKGSFSTLEIQRTEQGDSAMYLCASSLGTLNQPQHFGDGTRLSIL.

This rearrangement joins TRBV7-9 to TRBJ2-2; the match to TRBD2 covers 7 bases. The CDR3 runs 15 residues. Germline values: CDR1 SEHNR, CDR2 FQNEAQ (reference sequence). The CDR3 sequence is CPSFARGRDTGELFF. CDR3 DNA sequence: TGTCCATCGTTCGCGCGCGGGAGAGACACCGGGGAGCTGTTTTTT.

This clonotype has just a few counts. The V and J genes are TRBV9 and TRBJ2-7; TRBD2 agrees at 7 bases. V was pared by 0 bases and J by 2 bases, with 8 bases of the junction left unmatched. CDR3 size: 16 residues. Germline V gene lookup returns CDR1 SGDLS and CDR2 YYNGEE. CDR3 amino acids: CASSVGGGVTAYEQYF. DNA of the CDR3: TGTGCCAGCAGCGTAGGGGGGGGAGTCACTGCCTACGAGCAGTACTTC.

This clonotype occurred a few times. The chain has TRBV14 and TRBJ2-5; the D gene is possibly TRBD2 (6 bases). The CDR3 sequence is 13 residues long. The germline V gene has CDR1 SGHDN and CDR2 FVKESK. With 2 bases removed from V and 4 bases from J, the gap between germline ends came to 8 bases. The chain's CDR3 is CASSQWGVETQYF. The CDR3 DNA reads as TGTGCCAGCAGCCAATGGGGGGTAGAGACCCAGTACTTC.

The rearrangement uses TRBV5-1 and TRBJ1-6; 10 nucleotides align to TRBD1. V was clipped by 2 bases and J by 10 bases; unmatched bases: 3. Germline CDR1 and CDR2: SGHRS and YFSETQ. This CDR3 region has 14 residues. The CDR3 protein is CASSFGQGESPLHF. CDR3 nucleotides: TGCGCCAGCAGCTTCGGACAGGGGGAATCACCCCTCCACTTT.

In its sample, this clonotype was seen a few times. The chain links TRBV12-3 or TRBV12-4 to TRBJ2-7; 8 nucleotides line up with TRBD2. V lost 8 bases and J lost 7; bases outside the gene matches: 16. CDR3 size: 15 residues. In DNA form, the CDR3 reads TGTGCCAGCTCCTCCCAGCGGGGGCCCTCTGTTGAGCAGTACTTC. As protein: CASSSQRGPSVEQYF.

This clonotype has more than one count but fewer than ten. The chain links TRBV12-3 or TRBV12-4 to TRBJ2-7; D is ambiguous. The CDR3 contains 12 residues. V was pared by 5 bases and J by 4 bases, with 9 bases between. CDR3 sequence: CASSAEPYEQYF. The CDR3 DNA reads as TGTGCCAGCAGTGCCGAACCATACGAGCAGTACTTC.